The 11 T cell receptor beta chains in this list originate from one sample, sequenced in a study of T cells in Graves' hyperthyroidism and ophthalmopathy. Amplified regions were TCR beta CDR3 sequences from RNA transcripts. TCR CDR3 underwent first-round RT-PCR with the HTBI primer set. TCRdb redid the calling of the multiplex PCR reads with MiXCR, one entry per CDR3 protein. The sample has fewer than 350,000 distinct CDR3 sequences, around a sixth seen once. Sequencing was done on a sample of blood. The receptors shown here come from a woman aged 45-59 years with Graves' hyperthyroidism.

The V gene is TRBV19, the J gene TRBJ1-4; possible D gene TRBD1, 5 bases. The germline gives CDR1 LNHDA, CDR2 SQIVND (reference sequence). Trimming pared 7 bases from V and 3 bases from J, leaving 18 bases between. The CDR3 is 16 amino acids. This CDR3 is CASTSSPDTSNEKLFF. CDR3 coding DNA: TGTGCCAGTACCTCCTCCCCGGACACGTCTAATGAAAAACTGTTTTTT.

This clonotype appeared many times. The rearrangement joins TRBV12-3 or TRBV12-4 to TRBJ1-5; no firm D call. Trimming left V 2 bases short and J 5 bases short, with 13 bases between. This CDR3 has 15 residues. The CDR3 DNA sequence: TGTGCCAGCAGTTTACAACAAGGGAGAGATCAGCCCCAGCATTTT. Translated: CASSLQQGRDQPQHF.

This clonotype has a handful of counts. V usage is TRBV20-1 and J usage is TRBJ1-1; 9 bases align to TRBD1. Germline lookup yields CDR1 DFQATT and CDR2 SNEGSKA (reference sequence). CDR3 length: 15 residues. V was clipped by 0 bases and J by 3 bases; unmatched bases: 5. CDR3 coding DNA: TGCAGTGCTAGAGACCACGACAGGGGGGACACTGAAGCTTTCTTT. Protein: CSARDHDRGDTEAFF.

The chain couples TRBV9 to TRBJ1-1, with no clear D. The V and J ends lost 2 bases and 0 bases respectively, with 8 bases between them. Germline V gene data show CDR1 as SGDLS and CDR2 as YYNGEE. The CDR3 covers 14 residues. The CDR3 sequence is CASSVMPMNTEAFF. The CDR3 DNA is TGTGCCAGCAGCGTGATGCCGATGAACACTGAAGCTTTCTTT.

This CDR3 reads CAWSGTGEGYTF. Here the CDR3 DNA reads TGTGCCTGGAGTGGGACAGGGGAAGGCTACACCTTC. This chain links TRBV30 with TRBJ1-2; 9 bases agree with TRBD1. The V gene end was trimmed by 1 base and the J gene end by 8 bases; junction bases not matched to a gene: 2. The CDR3 is 12 residues long. CDR1 GTSNPN and CDR2 SVGIG come from the germline V gene (reference sequence).

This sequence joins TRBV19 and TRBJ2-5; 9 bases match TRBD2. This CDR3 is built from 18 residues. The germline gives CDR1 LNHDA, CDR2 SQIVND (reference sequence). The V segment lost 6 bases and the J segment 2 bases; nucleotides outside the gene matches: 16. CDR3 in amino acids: CASSSSPVPSGTQETQYF. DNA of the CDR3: TGTGCCAGTAGCTCATCCCCGGTGCCTAGCGGGACGCAAGAGACCCAGTACTTC.

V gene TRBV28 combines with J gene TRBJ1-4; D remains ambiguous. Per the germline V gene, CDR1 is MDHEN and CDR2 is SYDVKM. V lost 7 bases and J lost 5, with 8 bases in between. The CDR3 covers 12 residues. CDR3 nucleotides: TGTGCCAGCACCCTTAAAAATGAAAAACTGTTTTTT. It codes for CASTLKNEKLFF.

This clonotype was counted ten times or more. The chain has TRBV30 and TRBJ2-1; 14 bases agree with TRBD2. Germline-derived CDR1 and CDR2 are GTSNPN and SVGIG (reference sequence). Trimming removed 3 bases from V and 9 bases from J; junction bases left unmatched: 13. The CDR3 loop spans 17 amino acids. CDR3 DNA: TGTGCCTGGAGCCCTCGAGTTGGGACTAGCGGGAGTATTGAGCAGTTCTTC. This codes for CAWSPRVGTSGSIEQFF.

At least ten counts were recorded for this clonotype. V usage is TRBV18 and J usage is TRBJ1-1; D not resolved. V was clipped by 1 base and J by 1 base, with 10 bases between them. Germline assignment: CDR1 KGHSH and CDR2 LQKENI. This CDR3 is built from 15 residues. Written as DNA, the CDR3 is TGTGCCAGCTCACCACTATTTACGGAGAACACTGAAGCTTTCTTT. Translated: CASSPLFTENTEAFF. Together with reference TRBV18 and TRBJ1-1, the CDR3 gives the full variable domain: NAGVMQNPRHLVRRRGQEARLRCSPMKGHSHVYWYRQLPEEGLKFMVYLQKENIIDESGMPKERFSAEFPKEGPSILRIQQVVRGDSAAYFCASSPLFTENTEAFFGQGTRLTVV.

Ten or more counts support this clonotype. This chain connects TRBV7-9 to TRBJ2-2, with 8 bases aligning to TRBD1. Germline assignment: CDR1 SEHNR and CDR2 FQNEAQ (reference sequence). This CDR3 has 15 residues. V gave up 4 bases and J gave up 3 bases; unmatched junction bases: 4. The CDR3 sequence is CASSSGTGYTGELFF. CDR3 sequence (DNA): TGTGCCAGCAGCTCCGGGACAGGATACACCGGGGAGCTGTTTTTT.

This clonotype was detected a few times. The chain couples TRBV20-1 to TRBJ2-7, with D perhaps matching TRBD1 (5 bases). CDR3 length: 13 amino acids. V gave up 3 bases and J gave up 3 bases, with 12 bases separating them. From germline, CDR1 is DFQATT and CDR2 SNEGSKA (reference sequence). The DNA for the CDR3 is TGCAGTGCTAGCGACAGAGCCGGCTACGAGCAGTACTTC. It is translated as CSASDRAGYEQYF.